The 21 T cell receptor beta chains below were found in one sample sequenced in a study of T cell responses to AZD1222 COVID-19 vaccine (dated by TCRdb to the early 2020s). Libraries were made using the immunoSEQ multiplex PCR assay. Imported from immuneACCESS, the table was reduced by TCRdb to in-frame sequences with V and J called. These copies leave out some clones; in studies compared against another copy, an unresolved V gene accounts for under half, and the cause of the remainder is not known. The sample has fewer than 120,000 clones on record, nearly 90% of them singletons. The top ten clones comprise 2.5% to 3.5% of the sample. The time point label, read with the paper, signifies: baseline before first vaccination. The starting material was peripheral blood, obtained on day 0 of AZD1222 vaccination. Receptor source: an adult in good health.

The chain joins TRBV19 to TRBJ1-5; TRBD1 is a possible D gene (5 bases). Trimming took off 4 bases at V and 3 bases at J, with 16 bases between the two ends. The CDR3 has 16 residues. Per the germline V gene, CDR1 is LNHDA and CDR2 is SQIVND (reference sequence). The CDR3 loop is CASSTGDGFSNQPQHF. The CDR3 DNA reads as TGTGCCAGTAGTACGGGGGACGGATTTTCCAATCAGCCCCAGCATTTT.

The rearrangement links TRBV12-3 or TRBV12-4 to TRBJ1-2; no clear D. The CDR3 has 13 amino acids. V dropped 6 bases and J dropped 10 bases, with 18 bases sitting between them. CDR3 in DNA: TGTGCCAGCAGATTGGCACCCAGGAAGGACTACACCTTC. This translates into CASRLAPRKDYTF.

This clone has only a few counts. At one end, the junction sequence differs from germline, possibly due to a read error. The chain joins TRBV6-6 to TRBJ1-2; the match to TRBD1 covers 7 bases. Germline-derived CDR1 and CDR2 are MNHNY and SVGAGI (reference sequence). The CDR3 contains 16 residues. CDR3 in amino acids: CASSNSGDSSLYGYTF. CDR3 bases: TGTGCCAGCAGTAACTCGGGGGACAGTAGCCTCTATGGCTACACCTTC.

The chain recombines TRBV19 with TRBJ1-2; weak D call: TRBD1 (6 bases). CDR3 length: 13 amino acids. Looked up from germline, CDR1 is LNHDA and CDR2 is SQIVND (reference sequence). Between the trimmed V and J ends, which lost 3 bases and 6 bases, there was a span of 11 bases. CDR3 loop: CASSIRQVDGYTF. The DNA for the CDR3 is TGTGCCAGTAGTATCAGACAGGTAGATGGCTACACCTTC.

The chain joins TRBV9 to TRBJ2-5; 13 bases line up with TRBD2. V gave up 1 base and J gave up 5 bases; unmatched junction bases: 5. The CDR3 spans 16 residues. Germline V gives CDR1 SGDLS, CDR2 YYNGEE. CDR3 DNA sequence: TGTGCCAGCAGCGTAAGGACTAGCGGGAGAGGTGAGACCCAGTACTTC. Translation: CASSVRTSGRGETQYF.

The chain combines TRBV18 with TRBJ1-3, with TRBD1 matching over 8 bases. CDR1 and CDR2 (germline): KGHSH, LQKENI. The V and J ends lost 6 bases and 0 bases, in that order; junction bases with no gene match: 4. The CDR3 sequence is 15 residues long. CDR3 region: CASSGQASSGNTIYF. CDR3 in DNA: TGTGCCAGCTCGGGACAGGCGAGCTCTGGAAACACCATATATTTT.

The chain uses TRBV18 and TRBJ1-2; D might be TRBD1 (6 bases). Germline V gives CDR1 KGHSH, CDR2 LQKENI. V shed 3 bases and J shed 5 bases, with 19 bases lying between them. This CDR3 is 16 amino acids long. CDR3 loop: CASSPFGQPNTYGYTF. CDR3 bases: TGTGCCAGCTCACCTTTCGGACAGCCCAACACTTATGGCTACACCTTC.

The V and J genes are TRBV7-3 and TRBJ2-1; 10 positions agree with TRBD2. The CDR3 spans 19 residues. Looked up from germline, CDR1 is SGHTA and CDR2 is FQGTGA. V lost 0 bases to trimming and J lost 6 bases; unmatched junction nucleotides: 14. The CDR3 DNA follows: TGTGCCAGCAGCTTAACTGGGGAGCGGGAGGGCCCTATGTCCAATGAGCAGTTCTTC. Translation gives CASSLTGEREGPMSNEQFF.

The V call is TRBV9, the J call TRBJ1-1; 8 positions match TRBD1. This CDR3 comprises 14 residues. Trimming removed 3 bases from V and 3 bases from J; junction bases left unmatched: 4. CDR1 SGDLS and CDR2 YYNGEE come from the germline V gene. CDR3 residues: CASSAGQGDTEAFF. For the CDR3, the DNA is TGTGCCAGCAGCGCTGGACAGGGAGACACTGAAGCTTTCTTT.

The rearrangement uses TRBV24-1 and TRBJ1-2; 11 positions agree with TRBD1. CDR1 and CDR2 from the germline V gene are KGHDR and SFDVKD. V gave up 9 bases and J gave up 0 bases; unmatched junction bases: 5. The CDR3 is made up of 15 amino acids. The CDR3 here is CATRPGQGANYGYTF. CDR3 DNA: TGTGCCACCCGCCCGGGACAGGGGGCTAACTATGGCTACACCTTC.

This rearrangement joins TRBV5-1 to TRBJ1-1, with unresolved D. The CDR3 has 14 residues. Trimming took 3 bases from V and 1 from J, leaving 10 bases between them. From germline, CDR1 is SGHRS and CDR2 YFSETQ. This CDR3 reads CASSSDGGNTEAFF. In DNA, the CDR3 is TGCGCCAGCAGCTCTGACGGAGGGAACACTGAAGCTTTCTTT.

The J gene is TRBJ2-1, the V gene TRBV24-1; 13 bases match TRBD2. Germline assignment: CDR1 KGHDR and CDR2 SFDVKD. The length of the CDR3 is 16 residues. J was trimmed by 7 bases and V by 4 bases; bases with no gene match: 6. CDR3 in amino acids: CATSDELAGGGNEQFF. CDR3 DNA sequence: TGTGCCACCAGTGACGAACTAGCGGGAGGGGGGAATGAGCAGTTCTTC.

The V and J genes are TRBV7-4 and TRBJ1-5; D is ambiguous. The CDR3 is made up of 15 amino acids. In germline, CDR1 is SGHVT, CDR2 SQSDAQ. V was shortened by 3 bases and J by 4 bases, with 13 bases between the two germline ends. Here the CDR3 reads CASSLEGPRNQPQHF. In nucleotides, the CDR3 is TGTGCCAGCAGCTTGGAGGGTCCGAGAAATCAGCCCCAGCATTTT.

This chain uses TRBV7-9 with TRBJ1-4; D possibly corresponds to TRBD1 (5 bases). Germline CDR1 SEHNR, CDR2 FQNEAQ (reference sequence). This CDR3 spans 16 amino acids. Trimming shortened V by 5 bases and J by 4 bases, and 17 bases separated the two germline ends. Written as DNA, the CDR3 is TGTGCCAGCAGCCCCCAATGGGGGGACCGTAATGAAAAACTGTTTTTT. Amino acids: CASSPQWGDRNEKLFF.

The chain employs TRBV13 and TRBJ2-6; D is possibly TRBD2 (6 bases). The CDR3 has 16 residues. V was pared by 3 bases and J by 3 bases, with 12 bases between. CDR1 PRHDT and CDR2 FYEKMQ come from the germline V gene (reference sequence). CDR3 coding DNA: TGTGCCAGCAGCTTCTCGGGGAGGAGTGGGGCCAACGTCCTGACTTTC. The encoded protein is CASSFSGRSGANVLTF.

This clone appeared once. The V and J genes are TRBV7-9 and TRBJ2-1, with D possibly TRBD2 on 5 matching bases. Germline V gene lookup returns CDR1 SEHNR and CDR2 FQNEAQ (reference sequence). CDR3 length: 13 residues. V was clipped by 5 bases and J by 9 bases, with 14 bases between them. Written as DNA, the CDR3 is TGTGCCAGCAGCACCCAGGTTGCGGGTGAGCAGTTCTTC. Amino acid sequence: CASSTQVAGEQFF.

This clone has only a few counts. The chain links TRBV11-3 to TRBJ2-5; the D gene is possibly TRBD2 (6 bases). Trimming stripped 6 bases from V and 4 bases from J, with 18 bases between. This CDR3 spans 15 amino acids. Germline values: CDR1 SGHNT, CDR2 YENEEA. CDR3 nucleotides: TGTGCCAGCAGTTCCGGGCTGGGGGGTGGAGAGACCCAGTACTTC. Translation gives CASSSGLGGGETQYF.

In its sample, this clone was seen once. The CDR3 sequence: CASSSLAGGRNEQFF. The CDR3 bases are TGTGCCAGCAGTTCCCTAGCGGGGGGGCGCAATGAGCAGTTCTTC. The chain joins TRBV27 to TRBJ2-1; 12 nucleotides align to TRBD2. Trimming at V came to 4 bases and at J to 6 bases, leaving 4 bases not matched to a gene. This CDR3 region has 15 residues. Germline-derived CDR1 and CDR2 are MNHEY and SMNVEV (reference sequence).

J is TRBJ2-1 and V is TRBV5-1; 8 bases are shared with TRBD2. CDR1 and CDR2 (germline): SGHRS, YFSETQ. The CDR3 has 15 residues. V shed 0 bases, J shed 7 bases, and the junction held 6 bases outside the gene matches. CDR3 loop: CASSLDLREENEQFF. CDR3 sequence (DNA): TGCGCCAGCAGCTTGGATCTGCGGGAGGAGAATGAGCAGTTCTTC.

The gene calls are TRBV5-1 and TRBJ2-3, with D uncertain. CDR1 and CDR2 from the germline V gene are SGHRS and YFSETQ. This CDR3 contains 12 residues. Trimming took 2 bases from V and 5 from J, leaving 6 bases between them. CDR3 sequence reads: CASSFNRDTQYF. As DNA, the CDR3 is TGCGCCAGCAGCTTTAACCGAGATACGCAGTATTTT.

CDR3 amino acids: CASSPLTGANQPQHF. The CDR3 DNA sequence: TGTGCCAGCAGTCCATTAACAGGGGCTAACCAGCCCCAGCATTTT. The genes are TRBV6-5 and TRBJ1-5; 7 bases align to TRBD1. Unmatched junction bases numbered 11, after V lost 5 bases and J lost 7 bases. There are 15 residues in the CDR3. Germline V CDR1 and CDR2: MNHEY, SVGAGI.